What follows describes a single T cell receptor beta chain. No cognate antigen has been identified for it. No base-level quality is on record; no much larger clone is a single base apart. These data come from a study of cytomegalovirus exposure and HLA in healthy donors (dated by TCRdb to about 2017). About the full investigation: An earlier analysis of several hundred of the donors reported roughly 270 Gb of sequence data and approximately 110 million unique TCR beta sequences from around 200 million T cells. About 280 gigabases of sequencing data and around 80 million unique TCR sequences made up an early release that covered around 640 HLA-typed donors. The genetic ancestry cluster associated with self-reported Caucasian donors included 81% of the roughly 400 genotyped donors. The study aimed to test whether cataloging public T cell receptors could reveal signatures of past pathogen exposure. The study profiled the T cell repertoires of more than 500 subjects by immunosequencing and related them to cytomegalovirus serostatus. A separate validation cohort of approximately 120 different subjects was used in addition to the roughly 670-subject first cohort. To predict cytomegalovirus infection status, the study combined high-throughput TCR immunosequencing, statistical association of individual TCRs with disease status, and machine learning. To study patterns of TCR occurrence, a later analysis re-analyzed previously published TCR beta repertoires from under 750 donors and added high-resolution HLA genotyping. Rather than drawing on any new phenotypic data, the later analysis identified candidate immune exposures from TCR beta sequences and the way those sequences occurred across donors. In an earlier analysis of several hundred of the donors, high-throughput TCR beta sequencing was used to judge whether each TCR beta V gene segment behaved as functional or pseudogenic. Donor age, sex, ethnicity and CMV serostatus were collected together with the repertoire data. A later genetic analysis took genome-wide SNP genotypes for about three fifths of the 666 donors and used that subset as a discovery cohort. Every discovery cohort repertoire had been produced on one sequencing platform. HLA typing covered class I and class II loci at four-digit resolution. The number of donors typed differed by locus, with about 629-640 for A, B, C, DRB1 and DQB1, roughly 520 for DQA1, under 610 for DPA1, and around 430 for DPB1. Roughly 5 DR-DQ haplotypes were handled as single units for association and clustering because linkage in the cohort was strong. On average, roughly 240,000 unique TCR beta nucleotide sequences were sequenced per donor among more than 350 genotyped donors of the cohort, with about 19% of those sequences being non-productive. Broader findings and caveats from the paper: In a later genetic analysis, fewer N-insertions in productive TCRs were reported among donors in an Asian-associated ancestry cluster than the roughly 700-donor mean. At a false discovery rate of 0.05, a later analysis linked some 18,000 TCR beta sequences to specific HLA alleles. Most CMV-associated TCR beta chains appeared to be HLA-restricted in a later analysis, and the HLA associations seemed to be driven largely by CMV exposure. Because counts were too low, fewer than 20 rarely observed V segments, including chromosome 9 orphons, were excluded from the earlier analysis of 500 to 700 of the donors. Sequencing depth was assumed to be roughly uniform across donors in the presence/absence analyses, though that assumption may not hold. A later analysis found that HLA-associated TCR beta chains were more clonally expanded and had lower generation probabilities than equally common non-associated chains. A further reported finding was that TCR beta sequences accurately predicted the HLA-A and HLA-B alleles for most subjects in the first cohort. Across donors, most TCR sequences were observed very rarely, whereas some public TCRs were present in many individuals. An association between a missense DCLRE1C variant and V-gene and J-gene trimming of TCR beta chains was found in a later genetic analysis and replicated in an independent cohort. Because some donors lacked HLA typing at each locus, the association tests relied only on the typed subset. Assigning TCR associations to individual alleles was difficult when HLA alleles, especially DR and DQ, strongly co-occurred. The cohort was sequenced for TCR beta chains only, and without alpha or paired-chain data the features that could be detected were limited. Immune exposure information for the cohort was limited to CMV serostatus. The classifier was reported to diagnose cytomegalovirus status with high specificity and sensitivity in both the original and validation cohorts. In vitro tests confirmed that three of the cytomegalovirus-associated TCR beta chains recognize cytomegalovirus antigens. A cluster of highly shared sequence variants was judged likely to represent a technical artifact of the sequencing pipeline. The study listed approximately 150 TCR beta chains as associated with cytomegalovirus. According to a later analysis, parvovirus B19, influenza, CMV and Epstein-Barr virus appeared linked to several top co-occurrence clusters. Linkage disequilibrium might explain the correlated functional status among segregating V segments, but an unknown experimental factor could not be ruled out. The authors suggested that the approach could potentially be generalized to other disease states and immunological phenotypes. A later analysis found that TCR association rates varied across HLA loci, with DRB1 alleles showing the most associated TCRs and HLA-C alleles the fewest. An earlier analysis of several hundred of the donors showed that most TCR beta V segments appeared in productive rearrangements either about 87% or about 30% of the time, which broadly matched IMGT annotations.

The cohort consisted of approximately 690 healthy bone marrow donors. At the time of sampling, all cohort members were nominally healthy, though unrecorded immune exposures were likely present. The donor tested CMV seronegative and was one of the 352 seronegative cohort members. A peripheral blood sample was collected from each donor, and TCR beta sequencing was performed on peripheral blood mononuclear cells. Genomic DNA was extracted from the blood cell samples with the Qiagen DNeasy Blood Extraction Kit. Preparation of the library involved the immunoSEQ multiplex PCR assay. For the multiplex PCR, a mixture combining 60 forward primers for TCR Vbeta segments and 13 reverse primers for TCR Jbeta segments was used. Amplification of the CDR3 region of rearranged TCR beta genes was performed with a multiplex PCR assay on genomic DNA. Amplified TCR beta libraries were sequenced as 87-base-pair reads on the Illumina HiSeq System. The study's own analysis went as follows. Across the 600 to 700 repertoires, a later analysis counted some 81 million unique TCR beta chains, 9 million to 14 million of which were shared by at least two donors. A nearest-neighbor algorithm error-corrected the raw reads and collapsed the reads into unique sequences, merging closely related sequences to remove PCR and sequencing errors. Alignment of CDR3 sequences to IMGT reference sequences was used to assign V, D and J gene segments. Each retained sequence needed at least a six-nucleotide match to both a V gene segment and a J gene segment. A rearrangement was called productive if the CDR3 had no stop codons and remained in frame with V and J, and every other rearrangement was called non-productive. CDR3 was defined by IMGT convention, running from the second conserved V-encoded cysteine to the conserved J-encoded phenylalanine. In an earlier analysis of around 640 of the donors, sequences lacking an unambiguous match to a single V gene segment were excluded. In an earlier analysis of approximately 590 of the donors, V segments were called functional above 56.7% productive rearrangements and were called segregating when the between-donor standard deviation exceeded 5%. A statistical classification framework was built for diagnosing cytomegalovirus status from the catalog of TCR beta chain sequences. V and J gene assignment, in a later analysis, came from comparing TCR nucleotide sequences with IMGT/GENE-DB human TR gene sequences. In a later analysis, CDR3 sequences and most-parsimonious VDJ recombination scenarios were assigned using the TCRdist pipeline. In a later analysis, each TCR beta chain was defined by its CDR3 amino acid sequence together with its V-gene family, and reads lacking a unique V-gene family were excluded. A later analysis removed roughly 590 highly shared, low-generation-probability nucleotide sequences to deal with suspected cross-contamination and a sequencing artifact. A later analysis calculated a clonal expansion index for each public chain from normalized within-repertoire ranks of inferred template counts. In a later analysis, generation probabilities were computed with a VDJ recombination model fitted to out-of-frame rearrangements, and the resulting probabilities were checked against IGoR. In a later analysis, hypergeometric tests were used to score TCR-TCR, TCR-HLA and TCR-CMV co-occurrence, with a repertoire-size bias correction applied to TCR pairs. To estimate false discovery rates, a later analysis permuted the HLA or CMV assignments 20 times. In a later analysis, co-occurring TCRs were grouped using DBSCAN, with TCRdist sequence similarity added in when clustering inside HLA-allele-positive subsets. Repertoires with fewer than 30,000 or more than 120,000 public chains, plus five repertoires with anomalous nucleotide sharing, were excluded from co-occurrence clustering. The table comes from immuneACCESS by way of TCRdb, which keeps in-frame sequences with V and J called. Part of the clones is missing from these tables; in studies checked, under half for an unresolved V gene and the rest for unknown reasons. V and J calls and clone size are given by that table; D and trimming were obtained from the DNA. Across this sample there are around 180,000 clones, with 70% to 80% seen only once. Clones ranked in the top ten supply around 2.2% of the sample.

Specimen: PBMCs. This sequence originates from a man aged 60 to 69 in good health and CMV-seronegative.

For the CDR3, the sequence is CASSLAAGATAYEQYF. The base sequence is TGCGCCAGCAGCCTGGCAGCAGGGGCCACGGCCTACGAGCAGTACTTC. This receptor chain uses TRBV5-1 and TRBJ2-7, and possibly TRBD1, on 6 matching bases. The CDR3 starts with the cysteine, ends with the phenylalanine, and has 16 residues. Solely the CDR3 DNA is kept, with 48 bases framed from the first base. The V end loses 4 bases and the J end loses 2 bases, and a stretch of 19 bases separates them. From the germline V gene, CDR1 is SGHRS and CDR2 is YFSETQ.